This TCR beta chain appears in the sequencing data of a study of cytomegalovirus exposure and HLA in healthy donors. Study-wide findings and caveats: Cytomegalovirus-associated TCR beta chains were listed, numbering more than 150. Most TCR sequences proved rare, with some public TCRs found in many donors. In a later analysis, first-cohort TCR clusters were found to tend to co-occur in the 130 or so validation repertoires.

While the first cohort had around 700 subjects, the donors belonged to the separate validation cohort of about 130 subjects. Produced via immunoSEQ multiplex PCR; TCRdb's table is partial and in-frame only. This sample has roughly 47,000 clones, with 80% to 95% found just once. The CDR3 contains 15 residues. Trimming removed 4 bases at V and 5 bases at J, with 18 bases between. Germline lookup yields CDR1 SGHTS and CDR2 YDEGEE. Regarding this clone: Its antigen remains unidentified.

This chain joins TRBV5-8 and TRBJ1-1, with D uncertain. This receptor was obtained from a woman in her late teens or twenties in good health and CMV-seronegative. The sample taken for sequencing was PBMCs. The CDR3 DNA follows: TGTGCCAGCAGCCCTACGGCGGGGTTTAGGACTGAAGCTTTCTTT. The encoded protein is CASSPTAGFRTEAFF.